These 30 T cell receptor beta chains originate from one sample sequenced in a study. TCRdb reanalysed the 5' RACE reads using MiXCR and keeps one entry per CDR3 protein. The sample lists about 43,000 distinct CDR3 sequences; roughly a fifth were seen once. Treg sorting used a CD4+CD25+CD127-/low gate. The material sequenced was Tregs sorted from a lymph node. The receptors were gathered from a female donor with breast cancer.

V and J are TRBV7-2 and TRBJ2-2, with 9 positions matching TRBD2. With V trimmed by 5 bases and J by 8 bases, 9 bases remained unmatched. The germline CDR1 and CDR2 sequences are SGHTA and FQGNSA. This CDR3 has 15 amino acids. The CDR3 DNA reads as TGTGCCAGCAGCCCCCGAATAGCGGGAGCGGGGGAGCTGTTTTTT. As protein: CASSPRIAGAGELFF.

This clonotype was observed a handful of times. The chain links TRBV7-2 to TRBJ1-4, with D possibly TRBD1 on 5 matching bases. CDR1 and CDR2 from the germline V gene are SGHTA and FQGNSA. The CDR3 has 14 amino acids. V was pared by 5 bases and J by 7 bases, with 14 bases between. The DNA of the CDR3 is TGTGCCAGCAGCCTTGGACCAGGGAGTGAAAAACTGTTTTTT. It specifies CASSLGPGSEKLFF.

The CDR3 spells CASTVSGAGANVLTF. The CDR3 nucleotides are TGTGCCAGCACGGTCTCCGGAGCTGGGGCCAACGTCCTGACTTTC. The V and J genes are TRBV2 and TRBJ2-6; D remains unclear. The V end was cut by 7 bases, the J end by 2 bases, with 12 bases between. Germline V gene lookup returns CDR1 SNHLY and CDR2 FYNNEI. The CDR3 is 15 amino acids.

CDR3 nucleotide sequence: TGTGCCACCAGCAGAGATCCGAGGTACCAAGAGACCCAGTACTTC. Translating gives CATSRDPRYQETQYF. This rearrangement joins TRBV15 to TRBJ2-5, with no clear D. The CDR3 runs 15 residues. Trimming shortened V by 0 bases and J by 0 bases, and 8 bases separated the two germline ends. Germline loops: CDR1 LNHNV, CDR2 YYDKDF (reference sequence). Filled out from reference TRBV15 and TRBJ2-5, the complete variable domain reads DAMVIQNPRYQVTQFGKPVTLSCSQTLNHNVMYWYQQKSSQAPKLLFHYYDKDFNNEADTPDNFQSRRPNTSFCFLDIRSPGLGDTAMYLCATSRDPRYQETQYFGPGTRLLVL.

In its sample, this clonotype was seen a few times. The chain links TRBV6-2 or TRBV6-3 to TRBJ2-1; 9 positions agree with TRBD2. J was trimmed by 5 bases and V by 5 bases; bases with no gene match: 13. This CDR3 has 17 amino acids. The V gene's germline CDR1 is MNHEY and CDR2 SVGEGT. The CDR3 region is CASSHRLGLALHNEQFF. CDR3 DNA sequence: TGTGCCAGCAGTCACAGACTCGGACTAGCGTTGCACAATGAGCAGTTCTTC.

The chain couples TRBV7-9 to TRBJ2-1; TRBD1 aligns across 8 bases. Germline lookup yields CDR1 SEHNR and CDR2 FQNEAQ (reference sequence). The CDR3 totals 15 residues. Unmatched junction bases numbered 4, after V lost 0 bases and J lost 6 bases. The CDR3 loop is CASSLALTGVNEQFF. Written as DNA, the CDR3 is TGTGCCAGCAGCTTAGCCCTGACAGGGGTCAATGAGCAGTTCTTC.

V usage is TRBV5-4 and J usage is TRBJ1-6; D not resolved. V shed 5 bases and J shed 1 base, with 13 bases lying between them. Germline CDR1 and CDR2: SGHNT and YYREEE (reference sequence). The CDR3 totals 16 residues. The CDR3 DNA reads TGTGCCAGCAGTTATGGGCGGGGTTCCTATAATTCACCCCTCCACTTT. Encoded protein: CASSYGRGSYNSPLHF.

The chain links TRBV11-2 to TRBJ2-7, with a possible D match to TRBD1 (6 bases). Trimming left V 6 bases short and J 8 bases short, with 20 bases between. Germline CDR1 and CDR2: SGHAT and FQNNGV. CDR3 size: 14 residues. The CDR3 sequence is CASRPIRGTTKQYF. In DNA form, the CDR3 reads TGTGCCAGCAGACCAATCAGGGGAACTACGAAGCAGTACTTC.

The sample holds a few counts of this clonotype. The genes are TRBV6-5 and TRBJ2-1, with unresolved D. The CDR3 length is 16 residues. Germline V gene lookup returns CDR1 MNHEY and CDR2 SVGAGI. V lost 2 bases and J 0 bases, leaving 11 bases between the germline ends. The CDR3 protein is CASSYTSLSSYNEQFF. In DNA form, the CDR3 reads TGTGCCAGCAGTTACACTTCCTTGAGCTCCTACAATGAGCAGTTCTTC.

For this clonotype: The junction departs from germline at one end; a sequencing error may be responsible. This chain uses TRBV3-1 with TRBJ2-7; 8 nucleotides match TRBD2. This CDR3 has 15 amino acids. In germline, CDR1 is LGHDT, CDR2 YNNKEL (reference sequence). CDR3 loop: CAGSPAGTSSYEQYF. The CDR3 DNA reads as TGTGCCGGCAGCCCCGCCGGGACTAGCTCCTACGAGCAGTACTTC.

The sample holds a few counts of this clonotype. The V gene is TRBV6-2 or TRBV6-3, the J gene TRBJ2-7, with 9 bases fitting TRBD2. Trimming at V came to 6 bases and at J to 4 bases, leaving 7 bases not matched to a gene. The CDR3 has 14 amino acids. CDR1 and CDR2 from the germline V gene are MNHEY and SVGEGT. The chain's CDR3 is CASRPSGIGYEQYF. The CDR3 DNA follows: TGTGCCAGCAGGCCTAGCGGGATCGGTTACGAGCAGTACTTC.

The V call is TRBV5-8, the J call TRBJ1-3; maybe TRBD1 (6 bases). V was cut by 7 bases and J by 0 bases, with 11 bases left in between. Germline values: CDR1 SGHTS, CDR2 YDEGEE. The CDR3 loop spans 14 amino acids. The DNA for the CDR3 is TGTGCCAGCGTCGGGGGCCTCTCTGGAAACACCATATATTTT. This translates into CASVGGLSGNTIYF.

This clonotype came up once. This chain links TRBV5-1 with TRBJ2-3; 10 bases align to TRBD1. The CDR3 length is 16 residues. The trim removed 7 bases at V and 1 base at J, leaving 9 bases unmatched. Germline CDR1 is SGHRS and CDR2 is YFSETQ. CDR3 in amino acids: CASGRDRGGGTDTQYF. The DNA for the CDR3 is TGCGCCAGCGGCAGGGACAGGGGAGGTGGCACAGATACGCAGTATTTT.

This chain connects TRBV5-1 to TRBJ2-3; D not resolved. The V end was cut by 4 bases, the J end by 0 bases, with 9 bases between. The germline V gene has CDR1 SGHRS and CDR2 YFSETQ. The CDR3 loop spans 14 amino acids. The CDR3 sequence is CASSAQTSTDTQYF. Here the CDR3 DNA reads TGCGCCAGCAGCGCACAGACTAGCACAGATACGCAGTATTTT. Together with reference TRBV5-1 and TRBJ2-3, the CDR3 gives the full variable domain: KAGVTQTPRYLIKTRGQQVTLSCSPISGHRSVSWYQQTPGQGLQFLFEYFSETQRNKGNFPGRFSGRQFSNSRSEMNVSTLELGDSALYLCASSAQTSTDTQYFGPGTRLTVL.

In this sample, this clonotype turned up a few times. The rearrangement joins TRBV20-1 to TRBJ1-2; 8 bases agree with TRBD1. Germline V gene data show CDR1 as DFQATT and CDR2 as SNEGSKA (reference sequence). CDR3 length: 14 amino acids. Trimming at V came to 2 bases and at J to 7 bases, leaving 9 bases not matched to a gene. CDR3 DNA: TGCAGTGCTAGAAGTGGCAGGGGGCAGGGTGGCTACACCTTC. This codes for CSARSGRGQGGYTF.

Details on this clonotype: Given a much more abundant clone one base away, this may be a read error. The genes are TRBV4-1 and TRBJ2-1; TRBD1 matches at 12 bases. The CDR3 loop spans 18 amino acids. The trim removed 1 base at V and 8 bases at J, leaving 12 bases unmatched. From germline, CDR1 is MGHRA and CDR2 YSYEKL. The CDR3 sequence is CASSQGLGDRGPLDEQFF. CDR3 nucleotide sequence: TGCGCCAGCAGCCAAGGCCTCGGGGACAGGGGGCCTTTGGATGAGCAGTTCTTC.

CDR3 in amino acids: CSAWPPNTGELFF. The CDR3 DNA reads as TGCAGTGCTTGGCCACCGAACACCGGGGAGCTGTTTTTT. The chain links TRBV20-1 to TRBJ2-2, with D unresolved. Trimming removed 5 bases at V and 0 bases at J, with 7 bases between. The CDR3 runs to 13 residues. The germline V gene has CDR1 DFQATT and CDR2 SNEGSKA (reference sequence).

This clonotype was detected a few times. The chain is built from TRBV28 and TRBJ1-4; D gene unclear. The germline gives CDR1 MDHEN, CDR2 SYDVKM. The V gene lost 6 bases and the J gene lost 15 bases, with 17 bases spanning the gap. The CDR3 contains 12 residues. CDR3 sequence (DNA): TGTGCCAGCAGCTTCTCCTCGACAAGATTGTTTTTT. Its protein product is CASSFSSTRLFF. Variable domain in full (rest from reference TRBV28 and TRBJ1-4): DVKVTQSSRYLVKRTGEKVFLECVQDMDHENMFWYRQDPGLGLRLIYFSYDVKMKEKGDIPEGYSVSREKKERFSLILESASTNQTSMYLCASSFSSTRLFFGSGTQLSVL.

This clonotype was counted between two and nine times. In nucleotides, the CDR3 is TGTGCCACCAAAGCTTGGGGGGCTGGCACAGATACGCAGTATTTT. Its protein product is CATKAWGAGTDTQYF. The gene calls are TRBV7-8 and TRBJ2-3, with D perhaps matching TRBD1 or TRBD2 (6 bases each). Germline V gene data show CDR1 as SGHVS and CDR2 as FQNEAQ. The length of the CDR3 is 15 residues. Between the trimmed V and J ends, which lost 10 bases and 1 base, there was a span of 18 bases. The full variable domain, in which reference TRBV7-8 and TRBJ2-3 provide the parts outside the CDR3, is GAGVSQSPRYKVAKRGQDVALRCDPISGHVSLFWYQQALGQGPEFLTYFQNEAQLDKSGLPSDRFFAERPEGSVSTLKIQRTQQEDSAVYLCATKAWGAGTDTQYFGPGTRLTVL.

This clonotype was detected only a few times. The rearrangement uses TRBV27 and TRBJ2-5, with D possibly matching TRBD2 (6 bases). This CDR3 comprises 15 residues. The germline V and J ends were trimmed by 4 bases and 4 bases, with 16 bases remaining between them. Germline lookup yields CDR1 MNHEY and CDR2 SMNVEV (reference sequence). This CDR3 reads CASSSFGGGGETQYF. CDR3 nucleotides: TGTGCCAGCAGTTCCTTCGGGGGTGGTGGAGAGACCCAGTACTTC.

The J gene is TRBJ2-7, the V gene TRBV27, with D perhaps matching TRBD2 (7 bases). Looked up from germline, CDR1 is MNHEY and CDR2 is SMNVEV (reference sequence). Trimming removed 6 bases at V and 4 bases at J, with 19 bases between. This CDR3 region has 15 residues. The CDR3 region is CASSLTRGGEYEQYF. CDR3 nucleotide sequence: TGTGCCAGCAGCCTGACAAGGGGGGGGGAGTACGAGCAGTACTTC.

A few counts support this clonotype. The chain couples TRBV20-1 to TRBJ2-7, with 9 bases matching TRBD1. V lost 6 bases to trimming and J lost 2 bases; unmatched junction nucleotides: 17. The CDR3 is 17 amino acids. The germline V gene has CDR1 DFQATT and CDR2 SNEGSKA (reference sequence). CDR3: CSAPDHPRQGGTYEQYF. The CDR3 DNA is TGCAGTGCCCCTGACCACCCTAGACAGGGGGGGACCTACGAGCAGTACTTC.

V is TRBV20-1 and J is TRBJ2-1; 10 bases align to TRBD1. V shed 4 bases, J shed 6 bases, and the junction held 12 bases outside the gene matches. The CDR3 is 16 residues long. Germline V gives CDR1 DFQATT, CDR2 SNEGSKA (reference sequence). The chain's CDR3 is CSAINPRDRGFNEQFF. Written as DNA, the CDR3 is TGCAGTGCTATAAACCCCCGGGACAGGGGTTTCAATGAGCAGTTCTTC.

The chain employs TRBV28 and TRBJ2-1; D may correspond to TRBD1 or TRBD2 (5 bases each). V lost 2 bases and J lost 5, with 13 bases in between. CDR3 length: 15 amino acids. Germline CDR1 reads MDHEN; CDR2 reads SYDVKM. The CDR3 reads CASSLPGQGDNEQFF. The CDR3 coding sequence is TGTGCCAGCAGTTTACCGGGGCAGGGCGACAATGAGCAGTTCTTC.

J is TRBJ2-7 and V is TRBV6-2 or TRBV6-3; unclear D gene. This CDR3 is built from 14 residues. Trimming left V 2 bases short and J 0 bases short, with 8 bases between. In germline, CDR1 is MNHEY, CDR2 SVGEGT. CDR3 in DNA: TGTGCCAGCAGTTACGGGCAACACTCCTACGAGCAGTACTTC. It codes for CASSYGQHSYEQYF.

The chain links TRBV28 to TRBJ2-3; no clear D gene. The CDR3 has 16 residues. Germline CDR1 is MDHEN and CDR2 is SYDVKM. V was shortened by 7 bases and J by 5 bases, with 22 bases between the two germline ends. The CDR3 is CASNPGRNGEIDTQYF. In DNA, the CDR3 is TGTGCCAGCAACCCTGGACGGAACGGAGAGATAGATACGCAGTATTTT. Complete variable domain (other parts from reference TRBV28 and TRBJ2-3): DVKVTQSSRYLVKRTGEKVFLECVQDMDHENMFWYRQDPGLGLRLIYFSYDVKMKEKGDIPEGYSVSREKKERFSLILESASTNQTSMYLCASNPGRNGEIDTQYFGPGTRLTVL.

This clonotype was seen a handful of times. The chain combines TRBV5-4 with TRBJ2-1, with 11 nucleotides matching TRBD2. Germline V lookup: CDR1 SGHNT, CDR2 YYREEE (reference sequence). J was trimmed by 6 bases and V by 4 bases; bases with no gene match: 9. The CDR3 has 16 residues. CDR3 nucleotide sequence: TGTGCCAGCAGCCGCTTAATAGCGGGAGGGATCAATGAGCAGTTCTTC. This encodes CASSRLIAGGINEQFF. Supplemented by reference TRBV5-4 and TRBJ2-1, the full variable domain reads ETGVTQSPTHLIKTRGQQVTLRCSSQSGHNTVSWYQQALGQGPQFIFQYYREEENGRGNFPPRFSGLQFPNYSSELNVNALELDDSALYLCASSRLIAGGINEQFFGPGTRLTVL.

This chain joins TRBV6-6 and TRBJ1-1; unclear D gene. V lost 6 bases to trimming and J lost 11 bases, with 16 bases between them. CDR1 MNHNY and CDR2 SVGAGI come from the germline V gene (reference sequence). This CDR3 has 12 amino acids. CDR3 loop: CASRTGPLRAFF. The CDR3 nucleotides are TGTGCCAGCAGAACCGGTCCACTTAGGGCTTTCTTT.

This clonotype has only one observation. This may stem from a read error, because a much larger clone lies one nucleotide away. This rearrangement joins TRBV28 to TRBJ2-2, with 7 bases that match TRBD2. The CDR3 spans 14 residues. CDR1 and CDR2 from the germline V gene are MDHEN and SYDVKM. The CDR3 nucleotides are TGTGCCGCTGGGAGGGCAGAGAACACCGGGGAGCTGTCTTTT. This encodes CAAGRAENTGELSF.

This clonotype has a count of ten or more. The CDR3 DNA reads TGCGCCAGCAGCGTTACCGGGACAGGCGCCACTGAAGCTTTCTTT. Its protein product is CASSVTGTGATEAFF. The V gene is TRBV5-1, the J gene TRBJ1-1; 8 positions match TRBD1. V shed 4 bases and J 4 bases; nucleotides not matched to a gene: 9. Germline assignment: CDR1 SGHRS and CDR2 YFSETQ. The CDR3 has 15 residues.